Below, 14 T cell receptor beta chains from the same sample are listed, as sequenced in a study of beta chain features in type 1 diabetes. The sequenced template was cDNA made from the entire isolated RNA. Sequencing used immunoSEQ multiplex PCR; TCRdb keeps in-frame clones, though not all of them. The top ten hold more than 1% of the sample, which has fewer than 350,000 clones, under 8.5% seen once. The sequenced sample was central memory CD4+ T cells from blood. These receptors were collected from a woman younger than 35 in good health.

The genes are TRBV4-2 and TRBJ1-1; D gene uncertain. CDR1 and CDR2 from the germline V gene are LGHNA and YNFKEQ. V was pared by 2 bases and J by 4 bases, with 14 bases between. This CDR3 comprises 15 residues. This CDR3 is CASSQTQDVRTEAFF. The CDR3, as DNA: TGTGCCAGCAGCCAAACCCAGGACGTACGCACTGAAGCTTTCTTT.

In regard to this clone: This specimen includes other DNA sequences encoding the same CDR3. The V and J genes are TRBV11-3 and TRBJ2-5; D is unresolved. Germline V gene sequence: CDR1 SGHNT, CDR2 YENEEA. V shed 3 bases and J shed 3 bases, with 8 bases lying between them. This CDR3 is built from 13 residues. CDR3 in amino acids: CASSLGAEETQYF. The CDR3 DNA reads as TGTGCCAGCAGCTTGGGCGCGGAAGAGACCCAGTACTTC.

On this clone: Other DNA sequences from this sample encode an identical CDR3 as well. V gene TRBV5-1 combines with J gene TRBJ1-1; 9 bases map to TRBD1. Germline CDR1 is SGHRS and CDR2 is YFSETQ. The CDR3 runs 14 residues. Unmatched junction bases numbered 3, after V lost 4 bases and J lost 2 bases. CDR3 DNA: TGCGCCAGCAGCCCGGACAGGGGCAACACTGAAGCTTTCTTT. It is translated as CASSPDRGNTEAFF. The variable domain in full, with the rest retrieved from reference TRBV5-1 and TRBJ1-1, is KAGVTQTPRYLIKTRGQQVTLSCSPISGHRSVSWYQQTPGQGLQFLFEYFSETQRNKGNFPGRFSGRQFSNSRSEMNVSTLELGDSALYLCASSPDRGNTEAFFGQGTRLTVV.

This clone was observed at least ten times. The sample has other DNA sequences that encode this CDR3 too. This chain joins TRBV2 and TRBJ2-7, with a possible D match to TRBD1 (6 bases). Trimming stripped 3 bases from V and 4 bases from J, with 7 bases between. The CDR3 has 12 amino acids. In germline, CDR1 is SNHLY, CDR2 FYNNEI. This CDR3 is CASSEQGYEQYV. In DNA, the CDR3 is TGTGCCAGCAGTGAGCAGGGGTACGAGCAGTACGTC.

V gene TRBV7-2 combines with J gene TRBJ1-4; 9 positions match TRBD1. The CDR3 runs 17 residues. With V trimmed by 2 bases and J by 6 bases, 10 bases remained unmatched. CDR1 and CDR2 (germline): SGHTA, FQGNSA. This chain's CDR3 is CASSLYRGGTGYEKLFF. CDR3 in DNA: TGTGCCAGCAGCTTATATCGGGGCGGGACAGGGTATGAAAAACTGTTTTTT.

CDR3 nucleotide sequence: TGTGCCAGCAGCCCGCCTGGACAGGGTCGCACTGAAGCTTTCTTT. It specifies CASSPPGQGRTEAFF. The chain is built from TRBV5-4 and TRBJ1-1; 8 positions match TRBD1. With 4 bases clipped from V and 4 bases from J, the junction kept 9 bases outside the gene matches. Germline V lookup: CDR1 SGHNT, CDR2 YYREEE (reference sequence). The CDR3 loop spans 15 amino acids.

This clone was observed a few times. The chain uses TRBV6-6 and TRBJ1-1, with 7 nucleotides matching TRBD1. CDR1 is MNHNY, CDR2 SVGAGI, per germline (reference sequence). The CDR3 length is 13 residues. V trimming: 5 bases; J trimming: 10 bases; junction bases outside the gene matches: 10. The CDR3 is CASSNEQGRVAFF. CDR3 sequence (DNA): TGTGCCAGCAGTAACGAACAGGGGAGGGTAGCTTTCTTT.

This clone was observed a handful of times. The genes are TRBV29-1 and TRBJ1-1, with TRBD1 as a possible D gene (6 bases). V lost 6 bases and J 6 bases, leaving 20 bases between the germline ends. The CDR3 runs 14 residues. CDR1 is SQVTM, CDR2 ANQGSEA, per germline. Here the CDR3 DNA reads TGCAGCGTCGCGAGGGGCGGGACACAGGCTGAAGCTTTCTTT. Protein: CSVARGGTQAEAFF.

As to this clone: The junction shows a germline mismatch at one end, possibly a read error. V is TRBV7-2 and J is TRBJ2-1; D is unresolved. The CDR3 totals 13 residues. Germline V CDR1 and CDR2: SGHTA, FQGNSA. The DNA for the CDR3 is TGTGCCAGCAGCTTAGTTCAGGCTAAGGAGCGGTTCTTC. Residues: CASSLVQAKERFF.

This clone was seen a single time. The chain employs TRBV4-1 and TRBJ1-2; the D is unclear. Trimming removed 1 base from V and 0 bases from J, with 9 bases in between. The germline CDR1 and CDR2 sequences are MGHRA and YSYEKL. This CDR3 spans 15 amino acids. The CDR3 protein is CASSQGTQTNYGYTF. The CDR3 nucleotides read TGCGCCAGCAGCCAAGGAACACAAACTAACTATGGCTACACCTTC.

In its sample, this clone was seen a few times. The CDR3 DNA follows: TGTGCCAGCAGCTCCGACAGAGATGGTTATACGCAGTATTTT. Protein sequence: CASSSDRDGYTQYF. The V gene is TRBV7-3, the J gene TRBJ2-3; the D gene is possibly TRBD1 (5 bases). V lost 4 bases and J 7 bases, leaving 15 bases between the germline ends. The CDR3 contains 14 residues. Germline CDR1 reads SGHTA; CDR2 reads FQGTGA.

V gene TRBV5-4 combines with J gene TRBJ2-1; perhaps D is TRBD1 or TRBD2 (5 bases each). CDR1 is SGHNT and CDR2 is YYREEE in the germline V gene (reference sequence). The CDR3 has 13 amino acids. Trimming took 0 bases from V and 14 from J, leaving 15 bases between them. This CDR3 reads CASSLASQEEEFF. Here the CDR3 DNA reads TGTGCCAGCAGCTTGGCCTCACAGGAGGAAGAGTTCTTC.

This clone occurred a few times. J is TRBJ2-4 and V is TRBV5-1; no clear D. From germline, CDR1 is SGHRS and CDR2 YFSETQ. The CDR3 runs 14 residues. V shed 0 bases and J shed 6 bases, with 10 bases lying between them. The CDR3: CASSLGALLNIQYF. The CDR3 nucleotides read TGCGCCAGCAGCTTGGGCGCGCTGTTAAACATTCAGTACTTC.

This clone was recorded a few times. The CDR3 DNA sequence: TGTGCCAGCAGCTTGTATGTCGATGAGCAGTTCTTC. Encoded protein: CASSLYVDEQFF. The chain has TRBV11-3 and TRBJ2-1; no definite D call. Germline V lookup: CDR1 SGHNT, CDR2 YENEEA. The CDR3 consists of 12 residues. V lost 3 bases and J lost 8, with 8 bases in between.